Given below is one T cell receptor (beta chain) in context. What it binds is not known. These data belong to a study of OX40 agonist ivuxolimab in advanced cancers. About the study: Those treated in dose escalation had hepatocellular carcinoma, melanoma, renal cell cancer or head and neck cancer. Under the entry rules, prior anti-PD-1, anti-PD-L1 or anti-CTLA-4 therapy was allowed, and about 38% had some. Whole-study findings and limits: Averaged across samples, CD8+ T cells carried more expanded clones than CD4+ did.

On cycle 4 day 1 and cycle 7 day 1, as well as at baseline, blood was sampled. The CDR3 totals 17 residues. After removal of 3 bases from V and 0 bases from J, the junction contained 8 bases not matched to a gene. Germline V gene sequence: CDR1 SGHVS, CDR2 FNYEAQ. The method was immunoSEQ multiplex PCR; TCRdb's version includes in-frame clones alone and lacks a portion of them. Among fewer than 65,000 clones listed, approximately 91% were seen once. The sequenced sample was CD4+ or CD8+ T cells sorted from blood, obtained in a trial of the OX40 agonist ivuxolimab. This sequence joins TRBV7-6 and TRBJ2-1, with TRBD2 matching over 7 bases. The sequence was obtained from an adult with an advanced solid tumor such as melanoma, head and neck, liver or kidney cancer. CDR3 sequence reads: CASSLLGGGFSYNEQFF. CDR3 sequence (DNA): TGTGCCAGCAGCTTGCTTGGCGGGGGTTTCTCCTACAATGAGCAGTTCTTC.